A selection of T cell receptor beta chains follows, all from one sample in a study of cytomegalovirus exposure and HLA in healthy donors. Using immunoSEQ multiplex PCR, the repertoire was profiled, and TCRdb retains in-frame clones only, with some absent. This table holds over 95,000 clones, 70% to 80% found once. The sequenced sample consisted of PBMCs. The origin of the receptors is a woman in her 40s in good health and CMV-seropositive. Each CDR3 is given with its conserved first and last residue. The order of the fields is V gene, clone size, J gene, D gene, CDR3 protein, CDR3 DNA. The D gene is left open where the match is weak. Expanded clones are given a class, and other clones once, few, many or no size at all.

v_gene: TRBV5-5; abundance: -; j_gene: TRBJ2-6; d_gene: -; CDR3aa: CASRREDSTGANVLTF; CDR3nt: TGTGCCAGCCGCCGAGAAGACAGTACTGGGGCCAACGTCCTGACTTTC
v_gene: TRBV7-2; abundance: few; j_gene: TRBJ2-5; d_gene: TRBD1; CDR3aa: CASSFRLNPRGMTQYF; CDR3nt: TGTGCCAGCAGCTTTCGCCTAAATCCCAGGGGGATGACCCAGTACTTC
v_gene: TRBV6-1; abundance: -; j_gene: TRBJ2-2; d_gene: TRBD2; CDR3aa: CASGPGGAATGELFF; CDR3nt: TGTGCCAGCGGCCCCGGGGGGGCTGCGACCGGGGAGCTGTTTTTT
v_gene: TRBV5-6; abundance: -; j_gene: TRBJ1-2; d_gene: TRBD1; CDR3aa: CASSRAGRGDYGYTF; CDR3nt: TGTGCCAGCAGCAGGGCAGGCAGGGGGGACTATGGCTACACCTTC
v_gene: TRBV5-5; abundance: -; j_gene: TRBJ1-5; d_gene: -; CDR3aa: CASSSGVTGVTQPQHF; CDR3nt: TGTGCCAGCAGCTCGGGGGTCACGGGGGTGACTCAGCCCCAGCATTTT
v_gene: TRBV30; abundance: -; j_gene: TRBJ1-2; d_gene: -; CDR3aa: CAWGPNGYTF; CDR3nt: TGTGCCTGGGGCCCCAATGGCTACACCTTC
v_gene: TRBV7-6; abundance: -; j_gene: TRBJ2-2; d_gene: -; CDR3aa: CASSLRGGNANTGELFF; CDR3nt: TGTGCCAGCAGCTTAAGAGGGGGAAACGCGAACACCGGGGAGCTGTTTTTT
v_gene: TRBV9; abundance: -; j_gene: TRBJ1-3; d_gene: -; CDR3aa: CASSVDSWEGNTIYF; CDR3nt: TGTGCCAGCAGCGTGGATTCGTGGGAGGGAAACACCATATATTTT
v_gene: TRBV19; abundance: -; j_gene: TRBJ1-2; d_gene: TRBD1; CDR3aa: CASSRGQGVYGYTF; CDR3nt: TGTGCCAGTAGTAGAGGCCAGGGGGTCTATGGCTACACCTTC
v_gene: TRBV9; abundance: -; j_gene: TRBJ2-1; d_gene: TRBD2; CDR3aa: CASSFTGLAGAEQFF; CDR3nt: TGTGCCAGCAGCTTCACGGGACTAGCGGGGGCCGAGCAGTTCTTC
v_gene: TRBV6-1; abundance: -; j_gene: TRBJ2-4; d_gene: TRBD2; CDR3aa: CASSEAYSRGGTNIQYF; CDR3nt: TGTGCCAGCAGTGAAGCGTACAGTCGGGGGGGCACAAACATTCAGTACTTC
v_gene: TRBV2; abundance: once; j_gene: TRBJ2-7; d_gene: TRBD1; CDR3aa: CATFLQGTGGWQYF; CDR3nt: TGTGCCACCTTCCTGCAAGGGACAGGGGGCTGGCAGTACTTC
v_gene: TRBV2; abundance: -; j_gene: TRBJ1-2; d_gene: TRBD1; CDR3aa: CARGMGQGGGGYTF; CDR3nt: TGTGCCAGGGGCATGGGACAGGGTGGCGGTGGCTACACCTTC
v_gene: TRBV6-1; abundance: once; j_gene: TRBJ2-7; d_gene: -; CDR3aa: CASTLQGLVTYEQYF; CDR3nt: TGTGCCAGCACTCTACAGGGTTTGGTCACCTACGAGCAGTACTTC
v_gene: TRBV11-2; abundance: -; j_gene: TRBJ2-2; d_gene: -; CDR3aa: CASSKGGLDTGELFF; CDR3nt: TGTGCCAGCAGCAAAGGGGGTCTCGACACCGGGGAGCTGTTTTTT
v_gene: TRBV7-9; abundance: few; j_gene: TRBJ2-5; d_gene: -; CDR3aa: CASSPQATQETQYF; CDR3nt: TGTGCCAGCAGCCCCCAGGCTACGCAAGAGACCCAGTACTTC
v_gene: TRBV7-2; abundance: -; j_gene: TRBJ1-5; d_gene: TRBD1; CDR3aa: CASSLTGADNQPQHF; CDR3nt: TGTGCCAGCAGCTTGACAGGGGCGGACAATCAGCCCCAGCATTTT
v_gene: TRBV5-4; abundance: -; j_gene: TRBJ2-7; d_gene: TRBD1; CDR3aa: CASSLAGQNNGWAYF; CDR3nt: TGTGCCAGCAGCTTGGCGGGACAGAACAACGGCTGGGCATACTTC
v_gene: TRBV6-1; abundance: once; j_gene: TRBJ1-4; d_gene: -; CDR3aa: CASSGDSRPEKLFF; CDR3nt: TGTGCCAGCAGCGGAGACAGCCGCCCAGAAAAACTGTTTTTT
v_gene: TRBV7-7; abundance: -; j_gene: TRBJ2-5; d_gene: TRBD2; CDR3aa: CASSLGGGLGETQYF; CDR3nt: TGTGCCAGCAGCTTGGGCGGGGGGTTGGGGGAGACCCAGTACTTC
v_gene: TRBV27; abundance: -; j_gene: TRBJ1-2; d_gene: -; CDR3aa: CASSPEGINYGYTF; CDR3nt: TGTGCCAGCAGCCCGGAGGGAATAAACTATGGCTACACCTTC
v_gene: TRBV5-1; abundance: -; j_gene: TRBJ1-2; d_gene: TRBD1; CDR3aa: CASSFPGTELANYGYTF; CDR3nt: TGCGCCAGCAGCTTCCCCGGGACAGAGTTAGCTAACTATGGCTACACCTTC
v_gene: TRBV25-1; abundance: -; j_gene: TRBJ2-7; d_gene: -; CDR3aa: CASSDLSRGSSYEQYF; CDR3nt: TGTGCCAGCAGTGACCTCAGCAGGGGAAGCTCCTACGAGCAGTACTTC
v_gene: TRBV6-1; abundance: -; j_gene: TRBJ2-4; d_gene: -; CDR3aa: CAALDFGLKNIQYF; CDR3nt: TGTGCCGCACTGGACTTTGGGCTCAAAAACATTCAGTACTTC
v_gene: TRBV6-5; abundance: -; j_gene: TRBJ1-2; d_gene: -; CDR3aa: CASSYQGGYTF; CDR3nt: TGTGCCAGCAGTTATCAGGGAGGCTACACCTTC
v_gene: TRBV10-2; abundance: few; j_gene: TRBJ2-4; d_gene: -; CDR3aa: CASSDGGATYF; CDR3nt: TGCGCCAGCAGTGATGGGGGCGCGACATACTTC
v_gene: TRBV7-8; abundance: -; j_gene: TRBJ1-1; d_gene: -; CDR3aa: CASSLAGHRVLNTEAFF; CDR3nt: TGTGCCAGCAGCTTAGCTGGGCACAGGGTATTGAACACTGAAGCTTTCTTT
v_gene: TRBV7-7; abundance: -; j_gene: TRBJ2-2; d_gene: TRBD1; CDR3aa: CASSLDRAGELFF; CDR3nt: TGTGCTAGCAGCTTAGACAGGGCCGGGGAGCTGTTTTTT
v_gene: TRBV10-3; abundance: -; j_gene: TRBJ2-2; d_gene: -; CDR3aa: CAITKNTGELFF; CDR3nt: TGTGCCATCACCAAGAACACCGGGGAGCTGTTTTTT
v_gene: TRBV5-1; abundance: few; j_gene: TRBJ2-1; d_gene: -; CDR3aa: CASSLAGSYNEQFF; CDR3nt: TGCGCCAGCAGCTTGGCAGGGTCCTACAATGAGCAGTTCTTC
v_gene: TRBV30; abundance: -; j_gene: TRBJ1-4; d_gene: -; CDR3aa: CAWSDEVVSEKLFF; CDR3nt: TGTGCCTGGAGTGATGAGGTAGTCTCTGAAAAACTGTTTTTT
v_gene: TRBV10-1; abundance: -; j_gene: TRBJ2-1; d_gene: TRBD2; CDR3aa: CASSDSGALSYNEQFF; CDR3nt: TGCGCCAGCAGTGATAGCGGGGCCCTATCCTACAATGAGCAGTTCTTC
v_gene: TRBV4-1; abundance: -; j_gene: TRBJ2-7; d_gene: -; CDR3aa: CASSLETGPSYEQYF; CDR3nt: TGCGCCAGCAGCCTAGAGACAGGACCTTCCTACGAGCAGTACTTC
v_gene: TRBV5-1; abundance: few; j_gene: TRBJ2-5; d_gene: -; CDR3aa: CASSSLTRSKTQYF; CDR3nt: TGCGCCAGCAGCTCCTTGACTAGGAGCAAGACCCAGTACTTC
v_gene: TRBV18; abundance: -; j_gene: TRBJ1-1; d_gene: TRBD1; CDR3aa: CASSSTGRTEAFF; CDR3nt: TGTGCCAGCTCATCGACAGGGAGGACTGAAGCTTTCTTT
v_gene: TRBV12-2; abundance: -; j_gene: TRBJ2-5; d_gene: -; CDR3aa: CASPRGTSGKETQYF; CDR3nt: TGTGCAAGTCCCCGGGGGACTAGCGGGAAAGAGACCCAGTACTTC
v_gene: TRBV7-8; abundance: -; j_gene: TRBJ1-3; d_gene: -; CDR3aa: CASSLDAGSGNTIYF; CDR3nt: TGTGCCAGCAGCTTAGATGCAGGCTCTGGAAACACCATATATTTT
v_gene: TRBV19; abundance: -; j_gene: TRBJ1-2; d_gene: TRBD1; CDR3aa: CASSVHGTAYGYTF; CDR3nt: TGTGCCAGTAGTGTCCACGGGACAGCGTATGGCTACACCTTC
v_gene: TRBV19; abundance: -; j_gene: TRBJ2-3; d_gene: TRBD2; CDR3aa: CASSMPSGASTDTQYF; CDR3nt: TGTGCCAGTAGTATGCCGAGCGGGGCTAGCACAGATACGCAGTATTTT
v_gene: TRBV29-1; abundance: -; j_gene: TRBJ1-2; d_gene: TRBD1; CDR3aa: CSGGGQADGYTF; CDR3nt: TGCAGCGGAGGGGGACAGGCTGATGGCTACACCTTC
v_gene: TRBV5-4; abundance: -; j_gene: TRBJ2-2; d_gene: TRBD2; CDR3aa: CASSSGGGDTGELFF; CDR3nt: TGTGCCAGCAGCTCCGGGGGAGGGGATACCGGGGAGCTGTTTTTT
v_gene: TRBV6-6; abundance: -; j_gene: TRBJ1-2; d_gene: TRBD1; CDR3aa: CASRGQDGIKGYGYTF; CDR3nt: TGTGCCAGCAGGGGACAGGACGGGATAAAGGGCTATGGCTACACCTTC